The clone carrying this T cell receptor beta chain has just a few counts. TCRdb independently ran MiXCR on the RT-PCR reads; one entry per CDR3 protein. The sample shows around 700,000 distinct CDR3 sequences, approximately 15% of them seen only once. Germline-derived CDR1 and CDR2 are SGHRS and YFSETQ. V was cut by 3 bases and J by 0 bases, with 13 bases left in between. CDR3 length equals 15 residues. Sequenced input: memory CD4+ T cells from blood. The sequence was collected from a female donor in good health, serving as a healthy control. J is TRBJ2-7 and V is TRBV5-1; TRBD2 is a possible D gene (5 bases). CDR3 sequence (DNA): TGCGCCAGCAGCTCCTCGACGGGGAGCTCCTACGAGCAGTACTTC. Translating gives CASSSSTGSSYEQYF. The whole variable domain, filled in from reference TRBV5-1 and TRBJ2-7, reads KAGVTQTPRYLIKTRGQQVTLSCSPISGHRSVSWYQQTPGQGLQFLFEYFSETQRNKGNFPGRFSGRQFSNSRSEMNVSTLELGDSALYLCASSSSTGSSYEQYFGPGTRLTVT.